This T cell receptor beta chain was sequenced during a study of T cell repertoires in cytomegalovirus infection. About the research overall: Public signatures in TCR beta pointed to CMV infection and matching HLA type. Study-wide points: Frequencies of public TCR beta families were cumulated, and this identified carriers of CMV plus the relevant HLA.

This clonotype was observed a few times. What it binds is not known. TCRdb reprocessed the reads with MiXCR, giving one entry per CDR3 protein. Of some 500,000 distinct CDR3 sequences listed, about 33% are singletons. The CDR3 sequence is 15 residues long. V shed 4 bases, J shed 4 bases, and the junction held 6 bases outside the gene matches. Germline V gene data show CDR1 as SGHRS and CDR2 as YFSETQ. The receptor's source is a human donor in good health (CMV status not recorded). Some clones in this sample may be carry-over from other donors' samples. Here the sequenced sample was cultured PBMCs, taken from culture after CMV antigen stimulation. The rearrangement uses TRBV5-1 and TRBJ2-5; 11 bases agree with TRBD1. For the CDR3, the DNA is TGCGCCAGCAGCGGTGGACAGGGGGCAACAGAGACCCAGTACTTC. Amino acid sequence: CASSGGQGATETQYF.